The 22 T cell receptor beta chains reported below all come from one sample, sequenced in a study of shared clonotypes between healthy human individuals. Cells designated naive CD8 were CD45RO-negative and were positively selected for CCR7, with terminally differentiated effector memory CD45RA+ cells excluded. The assay was immunoSEQ multiplex PCR, and TCRdb's table has in-frame clones only and misses some. The table lists just over 2,000,000 clones, about 95% of them singletons. The sample consisted of naive CD8+ T cells sorted from blood. All receptors come from a man younger than 35 in good health.

The chain uses TRBV5-1 and TRBJ2-7, with D possibly TRBD2 on 5 matching bases. Germline-derived CDR1 and CDR2 are SGHRS and YFSETQ. The CDR3 is made up of 16 amino acids. The germline V and J ends were trimmed by 5 bases and 0 bases, with 18 bases remaining between them. In nucleotides, the CDR3 is TGCGCCAGCAGTCCGGACTTTACCATATCCTCCTACGAGCAGTACTTC. Its translation: CASSPDFTISSYEQYF.

This chain uses TRBV5-6 with TRBJ1-2; D unclear. The germline V gene encodes CDR1 SGHDT and CDR2 YYEEEE. The CDR3 length is 12 residues. Trimming removed 2 bases from V and 3 bases from J, with 5 bases in between. DNA of the CDR3: TGTGCCAGCAGCTTCCTTGACTATGGCTACACCTTC. Translating gives CASSFLDYGYTF.

The genes are TRBV28 and TRBJ2-5; D gene unclear. V was clipped by 3 bases and J by 4 bases, with 9 bases between them. Germline CDR1 MDHEN, CDR2 SYDVKM. The CDR3 is 13 amino acids. CDR3 protein: CASSFLRRETQYF. The CDR3, as DNA: TGTGCCAGCAGTTTTTTGCGGCGAGAGACCCAGTACTTC.

V is TRBV19 and J is TRBJ2-7; 11 bases agree with TRBD1. V lost 5 bases and J lost 5; bases outside the gene matches: 8. Germline loops: CDR1 LNHDA, CDR2 SQIVND (reference sequence). CDR3 length: 15 residues. Here the CDR3 reads CASSFGQGAFNEQYF. The CDR3 DNA is TGTGCCAGTAGTTTCGGACAGGGGGCTTTCAACGAGCAGTACTTC.

V and J are TRBV6-1 and TRBJ1-1, with D tentatively TRBD1 (5 bases). CDR3 length: 13 amino acids. V was cut by 6 bases and J by 1 base, with 9 bases left in between. CDR1 is MNHNS, CDR2 SASEGT, per germline. As DNA, the CDR3 is TGTGCCAGCAGCTCTGGGGGGAACACTGAAGCTTTCTTT. As protein: CASSSGGNTEAFF.

The rearrangement links TRBV5-8 to TRBJ1-3; D possibly corresponds to TRBD1 (5 bases). Between the trimmed V and J ends, which lost 0 bases and 1 base, there was a span of 8 bases. CDR3 length equals 15 residues. In germline, CDR1 is SGHTS, CDR2 YDEGEE. The CDR3 coding sequence is TGTGCCAGCAGCTTGGAAGGGGTATCTGGAAACACCATATATTTT. Its protein is CASSLEGVSGNTIYF.

The chain carries TRBV11-1 and TRBJ2-1; the D gene could be TRBD1 or TRBD2 (5 bases each). From germline, CDR1 is SGHAT and CDR2 FQDESV (reference sequence). The CDR3 is made up of 15 amino acids. Between the trimmed V and J ends, which lost 3 bases and 3 bases, there was a span of 12 bases. CDR3 bases: TGTGCCAGCAGCTTCCCCGGGGACCTCTACAATGAGCAGTTCTTC. Amino acids: CASSFPGDLYNEQFF. Complete variable domain (other parts from reference TRBV11-1 and TRBJ2-1): EAEVAQSPRYKITEKSQAVAFWCDPISGHATLYWYRQILGQGPELLVQFQDESVVDDSQLPKDRFSAERLKGVDSTLKIQPAELGDSAMYLCASSFPGDLYNEQFFGPGTRLTVL.

This clone was recorded once. The V call is TRBV13, the J call TRBJ2-7, with TRBD1 matching 9 bases. V lost 4 bases to trimming and J lost 7 bases; unmatched junction nucleotides: 17. The CDR3 totals 17 residues. The germline CDR1 and CDR2 sequences are PRHDT and FYEKMQ (reference sequence). CDR3 sequence (DNA): TGTGCCAGCAGCTCACTGGTACAGGGGGCGCAGGTCGGAGAGCAGTACTTC. It specifies CASSSLVQGAQVGEQYF.

V is TRBV7-8 and J is TRBJ1-5; D perhaps matches TRBD1 (5 bases). This CDR3 region has 17 residues. Looked up from germline, CDR1 is SGHVS and CDR2 is FQNEAQ. V was cut by 2 bases and J by 4 bases, with 18 bases left in between. The CDR3 sequence is CASSLLLGDGLNQPQHF. The CDR3 coding sequence is TGTGCCAGCAGCTTACTCCTCGGGGACGGGTTAAATCAGCCCCAGCATTTT.

This clone occurred once. The chain recombines TRBV11-1 with TRBJ2-7, with D possibly being TRBD1 (6 bases). Germline CDR1 is SGHAT and CDR2 is FQDESV (reference sequence). V lost 5 bases and J lost 2, with 16 bases in between. The CDR3 consists of 15 residues. CDR3 DNA sequence: TGTGCCAGCAGCCGCGCCACAGGGTACCCCTACGAGCAGTACTTC. Translation gives CASSRATGYPYEQYF.

V is TRBV6-1 and J is TRBJ2-1, with D possibly matching TRBD2 (6 bases). CDR3 length: 16 residues. V lost 2 bases and J 2 bases, leaving 13 bases between the germline ends. Germline V gene sequence: CDR1 MNHNS, CDR2 SASEGT. The CDR3 sequence is CASSEYRDLTYNEQFF. The CDR3 DNA follows: TGTGCCAGCAGTGAATATCGGGACTTGACCTACAATGAGCAGTTCTTC.

The V gene is TRBV5-1, the J gene TRBJ1-1; TRBD1 aligns across 12 bases. V shed 4 bases and J 2 bases; nucleotides not matched to a gene: 6. CDR3 size: 16 residues. Per germline, CDR1 SGHRS and CDR2 YFSETQ. This CDR3 is CASSQGQGASNTEAFF. In nucleotides, the CDR3 is TGCGCCAGCAGCCAGGGACAGGGGGCATCCAACACTGAAGCTTTCTTT. Full variable domain (remainder filled in from reference TRBV5-1 and TRBJ1-1): KAGVTQTPRYLIKTRGQQVTLSCSPISGHRSVSWYQQTPGQGLQFLFEYFSETQRNKGNFPGRFSGRQFSNSRSEMNVSTLELGDSALYLCASSQGQGASNTEAFFGQGTRLTVV.

This chain connects TRBV7-2 to TRBJ2-1; D is perhaps TRBD1 or TRBD2 (5 bases each). Trimming removed 8 bases at V and 4 bases at J, with 21 bases between. Germline values: CDR1 SGHTA, CDR2 FQGNSA. The CDR3 length is 16 residues. CDR3 region: CASFDPQGSAYNEQFF. CDR3 DNA sequence: TGTGCCAGCTTCGACCCCCAGGGTAGCGCTTACAATGAGCAGTTCTTC.

CDR3 DNA sequence: TGTGCCAGCAGGATGCACGAGCAGTACTTC. It codes for CASRMHEQYF. V and J are TRBV6-1 and TRBJ2-7; D is undetermined. CDR1 and CDR2 from the germline V gene are MNHNS and SASEGT. Trimming stripped 6 bases from V and 5 bases from J, with 5 bases between. This CDR3 contains 10 residues.

As for this clone: Additional DNA sequences in this sample encode the identical CDR3. This chain connects TRBV9 to TRBJ2-3, with D tentatively TRBD1 (5 bases). Per the germline V gene, CDR1 is SGDLS and CDR2 is YYNGEE. V lost 3 bases and J 1 base, leaving 9 bases between the germline ends. The CDR3 is 14 amino acids. CDR3 sequence (DNA): TGTGCCAGCAGCGGTGGGGCTGGCACAGATACGCAGTATTTT. Its protein product is CASSGGAGTDTQYF.

Details on this clone: Other DNA sequences within the sample encode an identical CDR3. V gene TRBV7-8 combines with J gene TRBJ2-1; 13 bases line up with TRBD2. Per germline, CDR1 SGHVS and CDR2 FQNEAQ. This CDR3 spans 18 amino acids. The V segment lost 5 bases and the J segment 0 bases; nucleotides outside the gene matches: 7. The CDR3 DNA sequence: TGTGCCAGCAGCCTGGGACTAGCGGGGTCTAGCTCCTACAATGAGCAGTTCTTC. It translates to CASSLGLAGSSSYNEQFF.

The chain joins TRBV27 to TRBJ2-7, with 13 nucleotides matching TRBD2. The ends lost 6 bases at V and 11 bases at J; junction bases unmatched: 16. The CDR3 sequence is 16 residues long. Germline V CDR1 and CDR2: MNHEY, SMNVEV (reference sequence). CDR3 residues: CASRPGTGLAGEVKYF. CDR3 sequence (DNA): TGTGCCAGCAGACCAGGGACAGGACTAGCGGGAGAGGTCAAGTACTTC.

The chain carries TRBV28 and TRBJ2-3; D gene ambiguous. CDR1 is MDHEN and CDR2 is SYDVKM in the germline V gene. CDR3 length: 13 amino acids. V gave up 5 bases and J gave up 5 bases, with 11 bases separating them. In DNA, the CDR3 is TGTGCCAGCAGTACCCATAATGAAGATACGCAGTATTTT. The encoded protein is CASSTHNEDTQYF.

On this clone itself: Other DNA variants within this sample encode the same CDR3. The chain employs TRBV7-9 and TRBJ2-7; tentatively, D is TRBD1 or TRBD2 (5 bases each). Per germline, CDR1 SEHNR and CDR2 FQNEAQ (reference sequence). CDR3 length equals 12 residues. V was cut by 5 bases and J by 3 bases, with 8 bases left in between. The CDR3 DNA is TGTGCCAGCAGCCTGGGGGTCTACGAGCAGTACTTC. Translating it yields CASSLGVYEQYF. The whole variable domain, remainder taken from reference TRBV7-9 and TRBJ2-7, is DTGVSQNPRHKITKRGQNVTFRCDPISEHNRLYWYRQTLGQGPEFLTYFQNEAQLEKSRLLSDRFSAERPKGSFSTLEIQRTEQGDSAMYLCASSLGVYEQYFGPGTRLTVT.

V and J are TRBV27 and TRBJ1-5; no clear D gene. Trimming shortened V by 5 bases and J by 9 bases, and 14 bases separated the two germline ends. CDR1 and CDR2 (germline): MNHEY, SMNVEV (reference sequence). The length of the CDR3 is 13 residues. The CDR3 sequence: CASSTLGLGPQHF. The CDR3 DNA is TGTGCCAGCAGTACCCTGGGGTTGGGGCCCCAGCATTTT.

J is TRBJ1-1 and V is TRBV20-1; no clear D gene. CDR3 size: 11 residues. Germline V gives CDR1 DFQATT, CDR2 SNEGSKA (reference sequence). Trimming stripped 3 bases from V and 11 bases from J, with 13 bases between. Written as DNA, the CDR3 is TGCAGTGCTAGTGAAGACGGAGAGGCTTTCTTT. Translated, it gives CSASEDGEAFF.

CDR3 region: CASSLTGQVGNQPQHF. The CDR3 region has the DNA TGTGCCAGCAGCTTAACCGGACAGGTTGGCAATCAGCCCCAGCATTTT. J is TRBJ1-5 and V is TRBV7-2, with 7 bases lining up with TRBD1. CDR3 length equals 16 residues. The germline V gene has CDR1 SGHTA and CDR2 FQGNSA. V trimming: 2 bases; J trimming: 2 bases; junction bases outside the gene matches: 6.